Below are 5 T cell receptor beta chains sequenced from a single sample in a study of blood T cell repertoires in COVID-19. Sequencing used immunoSEQ multiplex PCR; TCRdb keeps in-frame clones, though not all of them. The sample has 86,000 or so clones, approximately 86% seen once; the top ten hold about 5%. The specimen sequenced was peripheral blood. These TCRs come from a man aged 45-65 years with active or convalescent COVID-19.

The rearrangement links TRBV2 to TRBJ2-3, with a tentative D call TRBD2 (5 bases). Germline V gene data show CDR1 as SNHLY and CDR2 as FYNNEI. CDR3 size: 14 residues. V dropped 9 bases and J dropped 1 base, with 14 bases sitting between them. The DNA of the CDR3 is TGTGCCAGGGGAGAGAGCGTGGGCACAGATACGCAGTATTTT. This codes for CARGESVGTDTQYF.

The chain is built from TRBV6-6 and TRBJ1-3; 9 nucleotides match TRBD1. Germline values: CDR1 MNHNY, CDR2 SVGAGI (reference sequence). The CDR3 extends over 15 amino acids. Trimming cost V 8 bases and J 4 bases; bases outside gene matches: 9. CDR3 coding DNA: TGTGCCAGCCAGGGACAGGGAGGTTCGGGAAACACCATATATTTT. Its translation: CASQGQGGSGNTIYF.

The rearrangement links TRBV5-1 to TRBJ1-5, with D perhaps matching TRBD1 (6 bases). Trimming removed 0 bases from V and 0 bases from J, with 7 bases in between. Germline CDR1 SGHRS, CDR2 YFSETQ. The CDR3 has 15 residues. The CDR3 DNA sequence: TGCGCCAGCAGCTTGGCAGGGGATAGCAATCAGCCCCAGCATTTT. The encoded protein is CASSLAGDSNQPQHF. The variable domain in full, completed from reference TRBV5-1 and TRBJ1-5, reads KAGVTQTPRYLIKTRGQQVTLSCSPISGHRSVSWYQQTPGQGLQFLFEYFSETQRNKGNFPGRFSGRQFSNSRSEMNVSTLELGDSALYLCASSLAGDSNQPQHFGDGTRLSIL.

This chain uses TRBV19 with TRBJ1-2; 10 bases are a match to TRBD1. V was clipped by 9 bases and J by 3 bases; unmatched bases: 10. The CDR3 length is 15 residues. Germline values: CDR1 LNHDA, CDR2 SQIVND (reference sequence). CDR3 sequence: CASNPGTGDYYGYTF. The CDR3 bases are TGTGCCAGCAACCCCGGGACAGGGGACTACTATGGCTACACCTTC.

This chain joins TRBV6-5 and TRBJ1-2; no firm D call. The CDR3 totals 13 residues. The V end was cut by 0 bases, the J end by 3 bases, with 5 bases between. From germline, CDR1 is MNHEY and CDR2 SVGAGI. The CDR3 here is CASSYSQDYGYTF. In DNA form, the CDR3 reads TGTGCCAGCAGTTACTCGCAGGACTATGGCTACACCTTC.